These 22 T cell receptor beta chains originate from one sample sequenced in a study of cytomegalovirus exposure and HLA in healthy donors. A multiplex PCR was run with 60 Vbeta primers and 13 Jbeta primers. Clones were read by immunoSEQ multiplex PCR, and TCRdb kept only the in-frame ones, dropping some. This table has approximately 95,000 clones, about four fifths appearing once. The sample comprised PBMCs. All receptors derive from a woman in her thirties or forties in good health and CMV-seropositive.

The rearrangement links TRBV5-1 to TRBJ2-1, with 10 bases matching TRBD2. V was pared by 5 bases and J by 7 bases, with 6 bases of the junction left unmatched. From germline, CDR1 is SGHRS and CDR2 YFSETQ. CDR3 length: 14 amino acids. CDR3 region: CASSGTSERNEQFF. Written as DNA, the CDR3 is TGCGCCAGCAGTGGGACTAGCGAAAGAAATGAGCAGTTCTTC.

This chain connects TRBV2 to TRBJ2-3; D ambiguous. This CDR3 is 14 amino acids long. The V end lost 2 bases, the J end lost 2 bases, and 8 bases lay between the germline ends. Germline V CDR1 and CDR2: SNHLY, FYNNEI. For the CDR3, the DNA is TGTGCCAGCAGTGAACACAGCCTCACAGATACGCAGTATTTT. This gives the protein CASSEHSLTDTQYF. The complete variable domain, with remaining parts taken from reference TRBV2 and TRBJ2-3, reads EPEVTQTPSHQVTQMGQEVILRCVPISNHLYFYWYRQILGQKVEFLVSFYNNEISEKSEIFDDQFSVERPDGSNFTLKIRSTKLEDSAMYFCASSEHSLTDTQYFGPGTRLTVL.

V gene TRBV6-1 combines with J gene TRBJ2-1; tentative D call: TRBD2 (6 bases). The CDR3 length is 13 residues. With 5 bases removed from V and 4 bases from J, the gap between germline ends came to 9 bases. CDR1 is MNHNS and CDR2 is SASEGT in the germline V gene. The CDR3 nucleotides are TGTGCCAGCAGTTCTAGCGCGTACAATGAGCAGTTCTTC. It codes for CASSSSAYNEQFF.

In regard to this clone: The same CDR3 is also encoded by other DNA sequences in this sample. This chain uses TRBV7-8 with TRBJ2-7; perhaps TRBD2 as D (6 bases). Germline V CDR1 and CDR2: SGHVS, FQNEAQ. The V end lost 0 bases, the J end lost 1 base, and 10 bases lay between the germline ends. The CDR3 is 15 amino acids. DNA for the CDR3: TGTGCCAGCAGCTTAGCGGTTAGCGGATCCTACGAGCAGTACTTC. It translates to CASSLAVSGSYEQYF.

This clone was observed a single time. This sequence joins TRBV7-9 and TRBJ2-3; 13 bases align to TRBD2. Per germline, CDR1 SEHNR and CDR2 FQNEAQ (reference sequence). V trimming: 3 bases; J trimming: 4 bases; junction bases outside the gene matches: 4. This CDR3 is built from 16 residues. CDR3 sequence: CASSFGLAGVSDTQYF. The CDR3 nucleotides are TGTGCCAGCAGCTTCGGACTAGCGGGAGTGTCAGATACGCAGTATTTT.

J is TRBJ2-7 and V is TRBV5-1; TRBD1 matches at 7 bases. Trimming took 3 bases from V and 5 from J; bases not matched to a gene: 8. This CDR3 spans 14 amino acids. Per the germline V gene, CDR1 is SGHRS and CDR2 is YFSETQ. CDR3 sequence reads: CASSYTGARNEQYF. In DNA, the CDR3 is TGCGCCAGCAGCTATACAGGGGCGAGAAACGAGCAGTACTTC.

This sequence joins TRBV18 and TRBJ1-2; perhaps TRBD1 as D (6 bases). The CDR3 consists of 16 residues. Germline CDR1 KGHSH, CDR2 LQKENI. Trimming stripped 3 bases from V and 2 bases from J, with 16 bases between. Here the CDR3 DNA reads TGTGCCAGCTCACCGCGCGGGCCAGGGGTCAACTATGGCTACACCTTC. Its protein product is CASSPRGPGVNYGYTF. The variable domain in full, with the rest retrieved from reference TRBV18 and TRBJ1-2, is NAGVMQNPRHLVRRRGQEARLRCSPMKGHSHVYWYRQLPEEGLKFMVYLQKENIIDESGMPKERFSAEFPKEGPSILRIQQVVRGDSAAYFCASSPRGPGVNYGYTFGSGTRLTVV.

J is TRBJ2-5 and V is TRBV9; maybe TRBD2 (6 bases). Germline loops: CDR1 SGDLS, CDR2 YYNGEE. CDR3 length equals 16 residues. Trimming removed 0 bases at V and 2 bases at J, with 14 bases between. CDR3 in DNA: TGTGCCAGCAGCGTAGTGTCGGGAGTAGGGCAAGAGACCCAGTACTTC. Its protein product is CASSVVSGVGQETQYF.

The rearrangement uses TRBV19 and TRBJ2-7; TRBD2 matches 12 bases. The CDR3 runs 15 residues. With 6 bases clipped from V and 6 bases from J, the junction kept 9 bases outside the gene matches. The germline gives CDR1 LNHDA, CDR2 SQIVND (reference sequence). The CDR3, as DNA: TGTGCCAGTAGAGATTGGGCTAGCGGGAGGGGCGAGCAGTACTTC. The encoded protein is CASRDWASGRGEQYF.

The V gene is TRBV6-1, the J gene TRBJ2-3; D gene unclear. This CDR3 region has 14 residues. Germline values: CDR1 MNHNS, CDR2 SASEGT. Trimming left V 6 bases short and J 0 bases short, with 10 bases between. The CDR3, as DNA: TGTGCCAGCAGGAGGATCTATAGCACAGATACGCAGTATTTT. Encoded protein: CASRRIYSTDTQYF.

The genes are TRBV11-2 and TRBJ2-3; 8 bases are a match to TRBD2. CDR1 and CDR2 from the germline V gene are SGHAT and FQNNGV. V shed 4 bases and J 3 bases; nucleotides not matched to a gene: 18. The length of the CDR3 is 19 residues. The CDR3 sequence: CASSSRGGSSGKLTDTQYF. CDR3 nucleotide sequence: TGTGCCAGCAGCTCCCGGGGGGGGAGTAGCGGGAAATTAACAGATACGCAGTATTTT.

This clone was recorded only once. The chain recombines TRBV5-1 with TRBJ2-2; 7 bases are shared with TRBD2. The CDR3 loop spans 15 amino acids. Germline trimming cut 3 bases from V and 5 bases from J; bases unmatched to any gene: 7. Germline V gives CDR1 SGHRS, CDR2 YFSETQ. In DNA, the CDR3 is TGCGCCAGCAGCTCGGACGGGGGGTTTACCGGGGAGCTGTTTTTT. It is translated as CASSSDGGFTGELFF.

This chain links TRBV6-1 with TRBJ1-2; no definite D call. The germline V and J ends were trimmed by 6 bases and 8 bases, with 13 bases remaining between them. Germline V gene data show CDR1 as MNHNS and CDR2 as SASEGT. The CDR3 runs 12 residues. CDR3 residues: CASSKGPGGYTF. The CDR3 nucleotides read TGTGCCAGCAGCAAAGGTCCGGGGGGCTACACCTTC.

J is TRBJ2-5 and V is TRBV7-8; TRBD2 agrees at 10 bases. The last part of the DNA fits TRBJ2-7 better; the J call may be wrong. Germline CDR1 and CDR2: SGHVS and FQNEAQ. The CDR3 contains 17 residues. The CDR3 loop is CASSLALAGVLNYEQYF. The CDR3, as DNA: TGTGCCAGCAGCTTAGCCCTAGCGGGAGTACTTAACTACGAGCAGTACTTC.

This rearrangement joins TRBV11-2 to TRBJ2-7; possibly TRBD1 for D (5 bases). The CDR3 totals 11 residues. Trimming left V 8 bases short and J 9 bases short, with 14 bases between. CDR1 SGHAT and CDR2 FQNNGV come from the germline V gene. The CDR3 spells CASGSGPPQYF. Here the CDR3 DNA reads TGTGCCAGCGGGTCAGGGCCTCCGCAGTACTTC.

This chain joins TRBV6-1 and TRBJ1-5; TRBD1 aligns across 10 bases. The CDR3 runs to 14 residues. With V trimmed by 6 bases and J by 6 bases, 5 bases remained unmatched. CDR1 is MNHNS, CDR2 SASEGT, per germline. CDR3 sequence (DNA): TGTGCCAGCAGGGTGACAGGGGGCGTTCAGCCCCAGCATTTT. Protein product: CASRVTGGVQPQHF.

The V and J genes are TRBV2 and TRBJ2-3, with 10 bases fitting TRBD2. CDR3 length: 18 amino acids. Per germline, CDR1 SNHLY and CDR2 FYNNEI. V lost 6 bases to trimming and J lost 0 bases; unmatched junction nucleotides: 12. The chain's CDR3 is CASRWTSGGIASTDTQYF. Here the CDR3 DNA reads TGTGCCAGCAGATGGACTAGCGGAGGCATCGCGAGCACAGATACGCAGTATTTT.

This clone was seen once. J is TRBJ2-5 and V is TRBV5-1, with 10 positions matching TRBD1. The DNA end lines up better with TRBJ2-7; the J call may be wrong. Germline lookup yields CDR1 SGHRS and CDR2 YFSETQ. CDR3 length equals 14 residues. DNA of the CDR3: TGCGCCAGCGGTCGGGACAGGGGATCGGACGAGCAGTACTTC. It translates to CASGRDRGSDEQYF.

The chain links TRBV7-8 to TRBJ2-3; TRBD2 matches at 11 bases. Germline CDR1 SGHVS, CDR2 FQNEAQ. After removal of 3 bases from V and 0 bases from J, the junction contained 11 bases not matched to a gene. The CDR3 runs to 19 residues. CDR3 residues: CASSFYSGTSGSSTDTQYF. CDR3 in DNA: TGTGCCAGCAGCTTTTATTCCGGGACTAGCGGATCTAGCACAGATACGCAGTATTTT.

The gene calls are TRBV6-4 and TRBJ1-2, with 8 bases lining up with TRBD1. Germline CDR1 is MRHNA and CDR2 is SNTAGT. Trimming cost V 6 bases and J 6 bases; bases outside gene matches: 6. The CDR3 has 13 amino acids. CDR3 residues: CASSLGDRHGYTF. The CDR3 bases are TGTGCCAGCAGCCTGGGGGACAGGCATGGCTACACCTTC.

This chain uses TRBV2 with TRBJ2-5; D perhaps matches TRBD2 (6 bases). This CDR3 spans 16 amino acids. V gave up 2 bases and J gave up 5 bases, with 18 bases separating them. Germline-derived CDR1 and CDR2 are SNHLY and FYNNEI. CDR3: CASSETGGEDGETQYF. CDR3 sequence (DNA): TGTGCCAGCAGTGAAACAGGTGGGGAGGACGGGGAGACCCAGTACTTC.

This clone was counted a single time. The CDR3 nucleotides are TGTGCCAGCAGCTCACGGGGCAGGGGGGACTATGGCTACACCTTC. Amino acid sequence: CASSSRGRGDYGYTF. This chain connects TRBV9 to TRBJ1-2, with TRBD1 identical over 7 bases. The CDR3 has 15 amino acids. Germline loops: CDR1 SGDLS, CDR2 YYNGEE. Trimming removed 4 bases from V and 3 bases from J; junction bases left unmatched: 9.